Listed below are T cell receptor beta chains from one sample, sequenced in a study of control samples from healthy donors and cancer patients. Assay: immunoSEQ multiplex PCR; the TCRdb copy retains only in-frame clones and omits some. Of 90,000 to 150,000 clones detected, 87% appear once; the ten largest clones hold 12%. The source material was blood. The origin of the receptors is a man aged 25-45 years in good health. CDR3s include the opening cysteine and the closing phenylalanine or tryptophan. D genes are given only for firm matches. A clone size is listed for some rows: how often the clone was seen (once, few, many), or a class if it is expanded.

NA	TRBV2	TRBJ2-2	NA	CASIPGRGNTGELFF	TGTGCCAGCATTCCCGGCAGGGGGAACACCGGGGAGCTGTTTTTT
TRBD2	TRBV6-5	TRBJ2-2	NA	CASSYSPGGLTGELFF	TGTGCCAGCAGTTACTCCCCGGGGGGGCTTACCGGGGAGCTGTTTTTT
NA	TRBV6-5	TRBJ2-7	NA	CASGALGRNRDEQYF	TGTGCCAGCGGGGCCCTGGGGAGGAATCGGGACGAGCAGTACTTC
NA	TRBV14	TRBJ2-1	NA	CASSQEREQFF	TGTGCCAGCAGCCAAGAAAGAGAGCAGTTCTTC
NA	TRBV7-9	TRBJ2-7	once	CASSSDLYEQYF	TGTGCCAGCAGTTCGGACCTCTACGAGCAGTACTTC
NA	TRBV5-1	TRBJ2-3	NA	CASGGTPSKADTQYF	TGCGCCAGCGGGGGGACTCCTAGCAAGGCAGATACGCAGTATTTT
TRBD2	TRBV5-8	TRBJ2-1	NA	CASSSGLAGIDEQFF	TGTGCCAGCAGCTCGGGACTAGCGGGCATCGATGAGCAGTTCTTC
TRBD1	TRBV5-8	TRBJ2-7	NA	CASSGGQGPSYEQYF	TGTGCCAGCAGCGGCGGACAGGGGCCTTCCTACGAGCAGTACTTC
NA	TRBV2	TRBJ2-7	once	CASSEGGAYEQYF	TGTGCCAGCAGTGAAGGGGGGGCCTACGAGCAGTACTTC
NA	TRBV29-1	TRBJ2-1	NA	CSVTPPTGGGSYNEQFF	TGCAGCGTTACTCCCCCGACGGGCGGAGGATCCTACAATGAGCAGTTCTTC
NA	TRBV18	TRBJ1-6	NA	CASSPPDSPLHF	TGTGCCAGCTCACCACCGGATTCACCCCTCCACTTT
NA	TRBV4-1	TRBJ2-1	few	CASSQEIAWTTNEQFF	TGCGCCAGCAGCCAAGAAATAGCCTGGACAACTAATGAGCAGTTCTTC
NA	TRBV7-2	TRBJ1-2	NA	CASSLGREHGYTF	TGTGCCAGCAGCTTAGGCAGGGAGCATGGCTACACCTTC
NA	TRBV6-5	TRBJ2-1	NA	CASSYSTLVNEQFF	TGTGCCAGCAGTTACTCGACTTTGGTGAATGAGCAGTTCTTC
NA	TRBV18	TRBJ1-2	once	CASSPRQGEDGYTF	TGTGCCAGCTCACCAAGGCAGGGCGAGGATGGCTACACCTTC
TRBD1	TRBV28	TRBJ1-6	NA	CASETGGQPLHF	TGTGCCAGCGAAACAGGGGGTCAACCCCTCCACTTT
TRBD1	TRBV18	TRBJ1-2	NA	CASSPSYRGEEGYTF	TGTGCCAGCTCACCATCCTACAGGGGAGAAGAGGGCTACACCTTC
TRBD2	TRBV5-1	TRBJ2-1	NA	CASRSGGSYNEQFF	TGCGCCAGCAGGAGCGGGGGCTCCTACAATGAGCAGTTCTTC
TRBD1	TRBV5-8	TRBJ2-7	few	CASSSRTGTRSYEQYF	TGTGCCAGCAGTAGCAGGACAGGGACCCGCTCCTACGAGCAGTACTTC
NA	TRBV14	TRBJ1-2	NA	CASSQGGSLYYGYTF	TGTGCCAGCAGCCAAGGAGGGTCTTTGTACTATGGCTACACCTTC
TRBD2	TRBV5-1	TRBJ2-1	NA	CASSLAGGGSYNEQFF	TGCGCCAGCAGCTTGGCGGGCGGGGGGTCCTACAATGAGCAGTTCTTC
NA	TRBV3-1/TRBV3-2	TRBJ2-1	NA	CASSQPGGPYNEQFF	TGTGCCAGCAGCCAGCCCGGCGGGCCTTACAATGAGCAGTTCTTC
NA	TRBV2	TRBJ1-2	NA	CASMTDDRGYTF	TGTGCCAGCATGACCGACGACAGGGGCTACACCTTC
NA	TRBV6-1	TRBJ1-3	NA	CASSEALGAGALGNTIYF	TGTGCCAGCAGTGAAGCGCTGGGGGCAGGGGCACTTGGAAACACCATATATTTT
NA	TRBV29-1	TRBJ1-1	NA	CSVVRDKNTEAFF	TGCAGCGTTGTCCGGGACAAGAACACTGAAGCTTTCTTT
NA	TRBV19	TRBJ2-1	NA	CASSILGRTSSYNEQFF	TGTGCCAGTAGTATTTTAGGGAGGACTTCTTCCTACAATGAGCAGTTCTTC
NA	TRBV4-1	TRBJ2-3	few	CASSQGREWTDTQYF	TGCGCCAGCAGCCAAGGGAGGGAGTGGACAGATACGCAGTATTTT
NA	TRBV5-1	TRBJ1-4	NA	CASSPDGNSNEKLFF	TGCGCCAGCAGCCCGGACGGGAATTCTAATGAAAAACTGTTTTTT
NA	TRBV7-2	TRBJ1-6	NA	CASSPGLYSPLHF	TGTGCCAGCAGCCCGGGGCTTTATTCACCCCTCCACTTT